These 29 T cell receptor beta chains were all obtained from the same sample, sequenced in a study of T cell changes during pregnancy in multiple sclerosis. The data were produced by immunoSEQ multiplex PCR, yet TCRdb's version contains in-frame clones alone and is incomplete. Altogether 55,000 to 65,000 clones are present, roughly 92% being singletons, with the ten largest covering about 2.8%. Sequences were derived from CD8+ T cells from peripheral blood mononuclear cells, sampled in the third trimester of pregnancy. Receptors were obtained from a female donor with multiple sclerosis, enrolled in a pregnancy study.

This chain connects TRBV5-4 to TRBJ1-1, with no clear D. V was clipped by 4 bases and J by 5 bases, with 15 bases between them. Germline V gene sequence: CDR1 SGHNT, CDR2 YYREEE (reference sequence). The CDR3 extends over 14 amino acids. The CDR3, as DNA: TGTGCCAGCAGCCCCAAGGGATGGAGGACTGAAGCTTTCTTT. Protein: CASSPKGWRTEAFF.

J is TRBJ2-1 and V is TRBV10-3, with D perhaps matching TRBD2 (5 bases). This CDR3 comprises 17 residues. V was cut by 0 bases and J by 6 bases, with 18 bases left in between. CDR1 ENHRY and CDR2 SYGVKD come from the germline V gene. CDR3: CAISESPLAVAFNEQFF. DNA for the CDR3: TGTGCCATCAGTGAGTCCCCCCTAGCAGTTGCATTCAATGAGCAGTTCTTC.

The chain is built from TRBV11-2 and TRBJ2-5; TRBD1 matches 8 bases. CDR1 is SGHAT and CDR2 is FQNNGV in the germline V gene. This CDR3 is 14 amino acids long. The trim removed 5 bases at V and 5 bases at J, leaving 7 bases unmatched. CDR3 sequence (DNA): TGTGCCAGCAGCCTGGACAGGGAGACGGAGACCCAGTACTTC. As protein: CASSLDRETETQYF.

CDR3: CASSQQEYNEQFF. CDR3 in DNA: TGTGCCAGCAGCCAACAGGAGTACAATGAGCAGTTCTTC. The chain employs TRBV5-6 and TRBJ2-1; possible D gene TRBD1, 5 bases. The CDR3 extends over 13 amino acids. V was cut by 4 bases and J by 4 bases, with 9 bases left in between. CDR1 is SGHDT, CDR2 YYEEEE, per germline. The full variable domain, in which reference TRBV5-6 and TRBJ2-1 provide the parts outside the CDR3, is DAGVTQSPTHLIKTRGQQVTLRCSPKSGHDTVSWYQQALGQGPQFIFQYYEEEERQRGNFPDRFSGHQFPNYSSELNVNALLLGDSALYLCASSQQEYNEQFFGPGTRLTVL.

The rearrangement joins TRBV7-3 to TRBJ2-1; D not resolved. Germline CDR1 and CDR2: SGHTA and FQGTGA. Deletions cut 3 bases from V and 5 bases from J, with 17 bases between. The CDR3 is 16 amino acids. CDR3 loop: CASSLNGRGFDNEQFF. The CDR3 DNA sequence: TGTGCCAGCAGCTTGAATGGTCGAGGATTTGACAATGAGCAGTTCTTC. The variable domain in full, with the rest retrieved from reference TRBV7-3 and TRBJ2-1, is GAGVSQTPSNKVTEKGKYVELRCDPISGHTALYWYRQSLGQGPEFLIYFQGTGAADDSGLPNDRFFAVRPEGSVSTLKIQRTERGDSAVYLCASSLNGRGFDNEQFFGPGTRLTVL.

This clone was detected a few times. The chain recombines TRBV4-2 with TRBJ1-1, with D hard to call. The V and J ends lost 0 bases and 1 base respectively, with 6 bases between them. Germline V gene lookup returns CDR1 LGHNA and CDR2 YNFKEQ. The CDR3 is 14 residues long. The CDR3 nucleotides read TGTGCCAGCAGCCAAGATCTTAGGAACACTGAAGCTTTCTTT. Translated: CASSQDLRNTEAFF.

This sequence joins TRBV15 and TRBJ1-2; the D is unclear. This CDR3 has 14 residues. The germline V gene has CDR1 LNHNV and CDR2 YYDKDF (reference sequence). V was cut by 0 bases and J by 10 bases, with 15 bases left in between. CDR3: CATSRDRTAHDYTF. CDR3 nucleotides: TGTGCCACCAGCAGAGATCGCACAGCTCATGACTACACCTTC. Combining the CDR3 with reference TRBV15 and TRBJ1-2 gives the whole variable domain DAMVIQNPRYQVTQFGKPVTLSCSQTLNHNVMYWYQQKSSQAPKLLFHYYDKDFNNEADTPDNFQSRRPNTSFCFLDIRSPGLGDTAMYLCATSRDRTAHDYTFGSGTRLTVV.

This clone was found once. This rearrangement joins TRBV7-9 to TRBJ2-3, with 9 bases aligning to TRBD2. The junction had 3 bases not matched to a gene; V was cut back by 3 bases and J by 2 bases. The CDR3 runs 15 residues. CDR1 is SEHNR, CDR2 FQNEAQ, per germline (reference sequence). In DNA, the CDR3 is TGTGCCAGCAGCTTGGTAGCGGGGGACACAGATACGCAGTATTTT. Protein: CASSLVAGDTDTQYF.

J is TRBJ2-1 and V is TRBV5-1, with 11 bases fitting TRBD1. From germline, CDR1 is SGHRS and CDR2 YFSETQ. The V segment lost 8 bases and the J segment 5 bases; nucleotides outside the gene matches: 3. The CDR3 is 13 amino acids. The CDR3 DNA reads TGCGCCAGTTGGGACAGGGGGGACAATGAGCAGTTCTTC. The encoded protein is CASWDRGDNEQFF. The full variable domain, with the rest looked up from reference TRBV5-1 and TRBJ2-1, is KAGVTQTPRYLIKTRGQQVTLSCSPISGHRSVSWYQQTPGQGLQFLFEYFSETQRNKGNFPGRFSGRQFSNSRSEMNVSTLELGDSALYLCASWDRGDNEQFFGPGTRLTVL.

The chain is built from TRBV9 and TRBJ2-5, with D unresolved. The CDR3 totals 14 residues. Germline loops: CDR1 SGDLS, CDR2 YYNGEE. Trimming left V 0 bases short and J 2 bases short, with 8 bases between. CDR3 sequence (DNA): TGTGCCAGCAGCGTAGGGGCAGCTCAAGAGACCCAGTACTTC. Amino acid sequence: CASSVGAAQETQYF.

In its sample, this clone was seen once. The chain combines TRBV5-1 with TRBJ2-7; possible D gene TRBD1, 6 bases. Germline V gene data show CDR1 as SGHRS and CDR2 as YFSETQ. V was shortened by 5 bases and J by 2 bases, with 20 bases between the two germline ends. The CDR3 runs to 16 residues. The CDR3 coding sequence is TGCGCCAGCAGTTCCCTGAACTCGGGACAACCCTACGAGCAGTACTTC. It yields the protein CASSSLNSGQPYEQYF.

This chain joins TRBV5-4 and TRBJ1-6; no clear D. This CDR3 has 14 amino acids. Looked up from germline, CDR1 is SGHNT and CDR2 is YYREEE (reference sequence). V dropped 2 bases and J dropped 9 bases, with 12 bases sitting between them. Here the CDR3 reads CASSFSGVSSPLHF. The DNA for the CDR3 is TGTGCCAGCAGCTTTTCCGGGGTTAGTTCACCCCTCCACTTT.

The chain links TRBV12-5 to TRBJ1-5; 7 positions match TRBD1. This CDR3 is 13 amino acids long. The ends lost 5 bases at V and 7 bases at J; junction bases unmatched: 5. Germline lookup yields CDR1 LGHNT and CDR2 FRNRAP. The CDR3 is CASGRGGDQPQHF. The CDR3 DNA reads TGTGCTAGTGGTCGAGGGGGCGACCAGCCCCAGCATTTT. Full variable domain (missing parts from reference TRBV12-5 and TRBJ1-5): DARVTQTPRHKVTEMGQEVTMRCQPILGHNTVFWYRQTMMQGLELLAYFRNRAPLDDSGMPKDRFSAEMPDATLATLKIQPSEPRDSAVYFCASGRGGDQPQHFGDGTRLSIL.

This clone turned up a few times. The chain couples TRBV7-6 to TRBJ2-3, with a possible D match to TRBD1 (6 bases). Deletions cut 2 bases from V and 5 bases from J, with 11 bases between. Germline V lookup: CDR1 SGHVS, CDR2 FNYEAQ. The CDR3 runs 14 residues. CDR3 region: CASSLFRGLDTQYF. CDR3 in DNA: TGTGCCAGCAGCTTATTCAGGGGCTTAGATACGCAGTATTTT.

The V call is TRBV2, the J call TRBJ1-2, with no clear D. The CDR3 is 15 amino acids. Trimming pared 8 bases from V and 0 bases from J, leaving 16 bases between. Germline loops: CDR1 SNHLY, CDR2 FYNNEI. CDR3 sequence: CASPPRGGANYGYTF. CDR3 in DNA: TGTGCCAGCCCCCCTCGCGGCGGGGCTAACTATGGCTACACCTTC.

The chain is built from TRBV4-3 and TRBJ2-1; 13 bases map to TRBD2. The germline V gene encodes CDR1 LGHNA and CDR2 YSLEER. V was clipped by 3 bases and J by 8 bases; unmatched bases: 4. The CDR3 extends over 15 amino acids. CDR3 protein: CASSHGTSGKDEQFF. CDR3 nucleotide sequence: TGCGCCAGCAGCCACGGGACTAGCGGGAAGGATGAGCAGTTCTTC.

This rearrangement joins TRBV29-1 to TRBJ2-7, with TRBD2 matching over 8 bases. The CDR3 extends over 15 amino acids. Trimming at V came to 7 bases and at J to 0 bases, leaving 11 bases not matched to a gene. The germline V gene encodes CDR1 SQVTM and CDR2 ANQGSEA. The CDR3 sequence: CSAKTSALNSYEQYF. The CDR3 DNA reads as TGCAGCGCCAAGACTAGCGCCCTTAACTCCTACGAGCAGTACTTC.

V and J are TRBV4-1 and TRBJ2-7, with no clear D. Trimming stripped 3 bases from V and 1 base from J, with 7 bases between. Germline lookup yields CDR1 MGHRA and CDR2 YSYEKL. The CDR3 is made up of 13 amino acids. This chain's CDR3 is CASSQVTSYEQYF. The CDR3, as DNA: TGCGCCAGCAGCCAGGTTACATCCTACGAGCAGTACTTC.

This clone occurred once. The rearrangement uses TRBV19 and TRBJ1-5; D might be TRBD1 (5 bases). This CDR3 has 14 amino acids. V dropped 8 bases and J dropped 4 bases, with 15 bases sitting between them. CDR1 LNHDA and CDR2 SQIVND come from the germline V gene (reference sequence). The CDR3 here is CASSQGSRNQPQHF. The CDR3 DNA reads as TGTGCCAGTTCGCAGGGTAGCAGAAATCAGCCCCAGCATTTT.

This clone came up once. The rearrangement uses TRBV28 and TRBJ1-1; possibly TRBD1 for D (6 bases). Trimming pared 2 bases from V and 0 bases from J, leaving 25 bases between. The CDR3 extends over 20 amino acids. Germline CDR1 MDHEN, CDR2 SYDVKM. The CDR3 DNA follows: TGTGCCAGCAGTTTACCGACAGTAAGGACACAGGGATCCATGAACACTGAAGCTTTCTTT. It codes for CASSLPTVRTQGSMNTEAFF.

Here the CDR3 DNA reads TGTGCCAGCAGAGGACAGGGGCGGGAGACCCAGTACTTC. Residues: CASRGQGRETQYF. The chain uses TRBV28 and TRBJ2-5; 9 positions agree with TRBD1. V lost 6 bases and J lost 5; bases outside the gene matches: 4. The CDR3 loop spans 13 amino acids. Germline lookup yields CDR1 MDHEN and CDR2 SYDVKM.

This clone was observed a few times. The J gene is TRBJ1-3, the V gene TRBV7-9, with D tentatively TRBD1 (5 bases). V was shortened by 0 bases and J by 3 bases, with 9 bases between the two germline ends. This CDR3 is 15 amino acids long. CDR1 is SEHNR, CDR2 FQNEAQ, per germline (reference sequence). In nucleotides, the CDR3 is TGTGCCAGCAGCTTAGCAATCGGGGGTGGAAACACCATATATTTT. Translating it yields CASSLAIGGGNTIYF.

The gene calls are TRBV28 and TRBJ1-5; unclear D gene. Germline V gene sequence: CDR1 MDHEN, CDR2 SYDVKM. This CDR3 is built from 14 residues. Between the trimmed V and J ends, which lost 5 bases and 0 bases, there was a span of 8 bases. CDR3 in DNA: TGTGCCAGCAGTGAACAGAATAGCAATCAGCCCCAGCATTTT. Protein product: CASSEQNSNQPQHF.

This rearrangement joins TRBV27 to TRBJ2-7, with D possibly matching TRBD1 (5 bases). The V gene lost 8 bases and the J gene lost 3 bases, with 14 bases spanning the gap. CDR3 size: 13 residues. Germline values: CDR1 MNHEY, CDR2 SMNVEV (reference sequence). CDR3 in DNA: TGTGCCAGCCGGCTTGGGCAGGGCTACGAGCAGTACTTC. Encoded protein: CASRLGQGYEQYF.

This clone was seen just once. The V gene is TRBV4-3, the J gene TRBJ2-5; TRBD2 matches at 8 bases. The CDR3 totals 17 residues. Per the germline V gene, CDR1 is LGHNA and CDR2 is YSLEER. V dropped 8 bases and J dropped 0; count of bases not matched to a gene: 14. CDR3 DNA sequence: TGCGCCAGCGCCGGAGGTAGCGGGGATAATTACCAAGAGACCCAGTACTTC. As protein: CASAGGSGDNYQETQYF.

V usage is TRBV21-1 and J usage is TRBJ1-4. TRBV21-1 is assigned pseudogene status. This CDR3 contains 17 residues. CDR3 coding DNA: TGTGCCAGCAGCAAAGCCCAGTGGGGGGGCCCGGGAGAAAAACTGTTTTTT. This gives the protein CASSKAQWGGPGEKLFF.

This chain uses TRBV13 with TRBJ1-1; 9 positions agree with TRBD1. V was pared by 5 bases and J by 0 bases, with 7 bases of the junction left unmatched. The CDR3 sequence is 16 residues long. In germline, CDR1 is PRHDT, CDR2 FYEKMQ (reference sequence). CDR3 bases: TGTGCCAGCAGCATACGACAGGGGGGCATGAACACTGAAGCTTTCTTT. Encoded protein: CASSIRQGGMNTEAFF.

V gene TRBV27 combines with J gene TRBJ2-7, with 10 bases matching TRBD2. The CDR3 loop spans 15 amino acids. V lost 5 bases and J lost 5; bases outside the gene matches: 9. Germline CDR1 and CDR2: MNHEY and SMNVEV (reference sequence). The CDR3 DNA follows: TGTGCCAGCAGTCCCCAACTAGCGGGACTTCACGAGCAGTACTTC. This sequence encodes CASSPQLAGLHEQYF.

The gene calls are TRBV28 and TRBJ1-2, with TRBD1 identical over 8 bases. J gave up 3 bases and V 5 bases, and 5 bases lay outside the gene matches. CDR1 and CDR2 (germline): MDHEN, SYDVKM. This CDR3 spans 14 amino acids. In nucleotides, the CDR3 is TGTGCCAGCAGTCAAGAGGACAGGGACTATGGCTACACCTTC. Translating gives CASSQEDRDYGYTF.